This T cell receptor beta chain was sequenced for a study of blood T cell repertoires in COVID-19. Study context: Donors in the United States, Italy and Spain gave samples during acute or convalescent COVID-19. T cells, B-cell-depleted T cells, or PBMCs provided the cDNA or gDNA that served as material.

Trimming took 0 bases from V and 8 from J, leaving 7 bases between them. The CDR3 sequence is 11 residues long. Germline CDR1 is SQVTM and CDR2 is ANQGSEA. As processed by the authors: Reference gene primer amplification yielded estimated nucleated cell counts. Generated by immunoSEQ multiplex PCR, the TCRdb table keeps only in-frame clones and is missing some. D and trimming were read from the DNA, whereas the V and J calls and clone size are those reported in that table. The sample has some 300,000 clones, about 91% seen once. The sequence was obtained from a woman in her 30s who had recovered from COVID-19. V is TRBV29-1 and J is TRBJ1-2; the D is unclear. Sequencing was done on a sample of peripheral blood. CDR3 DNA: TGCAGCGTTGAAGATCGGTGGGGCTACACCTTC. It specifies CSVEDRWGYTF.